Reported below is one T cell receptor beta chain. Per the authors' pipeline: Reference gene primers were amplified, and this amplification served to estimate nucleated cell counts. TCRdb's copy holds only in-frame clones and misses some; the assay was immunoSEQ multiplex PCR. The V and J calls and clone size are taken from that table; D and trimming were inferred from the DNA. The sample lists approximately 200,000 clones, approximately 80% seen once, with around 7.8% in the top ten. The data stem from a study of blood T cell repertoires in COVID-19. Study in general: Samples taken during acute and convalescent COVID-19 were collected in the United States, Italy and Spain.

Followed longitudinally, the Seattle patients had been enrolled during active infection. Germline V gene data show CDR1 as SEHNR and CDR2 as FQNEAQ (reference sequence). V lost 7 bases, J lost 3 bases, and 9 bases lay in between. The CDR3 covers 13 residues. Sequences were obtained from peripheral blood. The clonotype was recovered from an elderly woman with COVID-19, enrolled during active disease. This rearrangement joins TRBV7-9 to TRBJ1-4; D not resolved. The DNA for the CDR3 is TGTGCCAGCATGAGGGCCGCTAATGAAAAACTGTTTTTT. Translating gives CASMRAANEKLFF.